This T cell receptor (beta chain) was found in a study of blood T cell repertoires in COVID-19. Background on the study: T cells, B-cell-depleted T cells, or PBMCs provided the cDNA or gDNA that served as material.

Assay used: immunoSEQ multiplex PCR; TCRdb lists only in-frame clones, some missing. In the table there are tens of thousands of clones, roughly nine tenths of which are singletons. Those enrolled in Seattle joined during active infection and were followed longitudinally afterward. Per the germline V gene, CDR1 is SGHDT and CDR2 is YYEEEE. The CDR3 has 14 amino acids. V was cut by 4 bases and J by 1 base, with 12 bases left in between. V is TRBV5-6 and J is TRBJ2-7, with D possibly being TRBD1 (6 bases). Specimen: peripheral blood. The source is a woman aged 55 to 70 with COVID-19, enrolled during active disease. The CDR3 here is CASSKGVPSYEQYF. DNA of the CDR3: TGTGCCAGCAGCAAGGGGGTCCCTTCCTACGAGCAGTACTTC.